The T cell receptor (beta chain) described here comes from a study of cytomegalovirus exposure and HLA in healthy donors. This clone occurred once. Its antigen is currently unknown. Donors showed nominal health when sampled, although they likely had unrecorded immune exposures. Study outcomes and limitations: A later analysis found common viral pathogens apparently linked to several of the most significant clusters.

V was clipped by 2 bases and J by 6 bases, with 7 bases between them. There are 13 residues in the CDR3. Germline CDR1 is SGHTA and CDR2 is FQGNSA. The primer mix had 60 Vbeta and 13 Jbeta primers. Produced via immunoSEQ multiplex PCR; TCRdb's table is partial and in-frame only. The sample records about 180,000 clones, 77% being singletons. This TCR was recovered from a woman in her fifties or sixties in good health and CMV-seropositive. The chain joins TRBV7-2 to TRBJ2-2; the D is unclear. The sample consisted of PBMCs. CDR3 protein: CASSLLGPGELFF. In DNA, the CDR3 is TGTGCCAGCAGCTTACTAGGCCCCGGGGAGCTGTTTTTT. The complete variable domain, with remaining parts taken from reference TRBV7-2 and TRBJ2-2, reads GAGVSQSPSNKVTEKGKDVELRCDPISGHTALYWYRQSLGQGLEFLIYFQGNSAPDKSGLPSDRFSAERTGGSVSTLTIQRTQQEDSAVYLCASSLLGPGELFFGEGSRLTVL.